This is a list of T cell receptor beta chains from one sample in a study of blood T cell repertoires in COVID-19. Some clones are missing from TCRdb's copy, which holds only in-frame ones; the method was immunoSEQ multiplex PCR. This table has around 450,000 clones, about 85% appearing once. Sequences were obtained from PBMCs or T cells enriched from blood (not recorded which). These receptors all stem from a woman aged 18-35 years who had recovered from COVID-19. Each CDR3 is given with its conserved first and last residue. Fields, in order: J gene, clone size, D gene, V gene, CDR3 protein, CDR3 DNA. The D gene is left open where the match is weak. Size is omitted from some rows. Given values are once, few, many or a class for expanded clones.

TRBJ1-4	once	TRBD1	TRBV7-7	CASSPGTGEEKLFF	TGTGCTAGCAGTCCGGGGACAGGGGAAGAAAAACTGTTTTTT
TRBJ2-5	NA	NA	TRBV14	CASSQEEKLYF	TGTGCCAGCAGCCAAGAAGAAAAGCTGTACTTC
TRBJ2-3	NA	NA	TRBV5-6	CASSWGGSGNTDTQYF	TGTGCCAGCAGCTGGGGCGGCAGTGGAAACACAGATACGCAGTATTTT
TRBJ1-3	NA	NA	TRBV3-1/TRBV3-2	CASSQELVADSGNTIYF	TGTGCCAGCAGCCAAGAACTTGTAGCCGACTCTGGAAACACCATATATTTT
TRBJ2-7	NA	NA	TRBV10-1	CASRQDRYEQYF	TGCGCCAGCAGACAAGACAGATACGAGCAGTACTTC
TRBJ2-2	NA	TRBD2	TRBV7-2	CASSSTSGGAGGELFF	TGTGCCAGCAGCTCGACTAGCGGGGGGGCCGGCGGGGAGCTGTTTTTT
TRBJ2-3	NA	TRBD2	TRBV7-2	CASSLTSGTDTQYF	TGTGCCAGCAGCTTAACTAGCGGCACAGATACGCAGTATTTT
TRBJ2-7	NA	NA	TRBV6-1	CASSEALVGSGYEQYF	TGTGCCAGCAGTGAAGCGCTTGTGGGGAGTGGCTACGAGCAGTACTTC
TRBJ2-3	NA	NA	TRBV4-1	CASSQEHRETDTQYF	TGCGCCAGCAGCCAAGAACACAGGGAAACAGATACGCAGTATTTT
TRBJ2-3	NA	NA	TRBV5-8	CASSLTTSTDTQYF	TGTGCCAGCAGCTTAACGACAAGCACAGATACGCAGTATTTT
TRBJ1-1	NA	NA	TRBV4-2	CASSPLLRGTTEAFF	TGTGCCAGCAGCCCACTCCTAAGGGGGACCACTGAAGCTTTCTTT
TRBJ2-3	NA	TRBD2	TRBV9	CASSHTSGGSTDTQYF	TGTGCCAGCAGTCATACTAGCGGGGGGTCCACAGATACGCAGTATTTT
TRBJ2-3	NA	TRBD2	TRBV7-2	CASRWTSGGGTDTQYF	TGTGCCAGCAGGTGGACTAGCGGGGGTGGCACAGATACGCAGTATTTT
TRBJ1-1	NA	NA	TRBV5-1	CASSRGNTEAFF	TGCGCCAGCAGCCGGGGGAACACTGAAGCTTTCTTT
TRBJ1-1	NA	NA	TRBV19	CASSILGDTEAFF	TGTGCCAGTAGTATCCTAGGGGACACTGAAGCTTTCTTT
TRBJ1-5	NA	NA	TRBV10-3	CAITADSNQPQHF	TGTGCCATCACGGCGGATAGCAATCAGCCCCAGCATTTT
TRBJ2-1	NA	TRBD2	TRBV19	CASSIDPSGYSYNEQFF	TGTGCCAGTAGTATAGATCCTAGCGGTTACTCCTACAATGAGCAGTTCTTC
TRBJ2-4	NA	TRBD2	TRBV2	CASSEASGGNIQYF	TGTGCCAGCAGTGAGGCTAGCGGGGGAAACATTCAGTACTTC
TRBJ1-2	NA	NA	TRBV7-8	CASSKGAANYGYTF	TGTGCCAGCAGCAAAGGGGCAGCTAACTATGGCTACACCTTC
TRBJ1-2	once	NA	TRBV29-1	CSVTMGAYRTFSNYGYTF	TGCAGCGTCACAATGGGGGCCTACCGGACGTTTTCTAACTATGGCTACACCTTC
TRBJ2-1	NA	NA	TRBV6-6	CASSRQAPGNEQFF	TGTGCCAGCAGCCGACAGGCCCCTGGGAATGAGCAGTTCTTC
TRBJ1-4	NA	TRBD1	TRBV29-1	CSFGTGTEKLFF	TGCAGCTTCGGGACAGGAACTGAAAAACTGTTTTTT
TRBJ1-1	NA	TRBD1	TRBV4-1	CASSQRQGGETEAFF	TGCGCCAGCAGCCAGCGACAGGGGGGGGAAACTGAAGCTTTCTTT
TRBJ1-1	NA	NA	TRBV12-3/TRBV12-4	CASRDDKNTEAFF	TGTGCCAGCAGAGATGACAAGAACACTGAAGCTTTCTTT
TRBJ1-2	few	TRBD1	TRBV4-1	CASSLTGLDGYTF	TGCGCCAGCAGCCTGACAGGGCTGGATGGCTACACCTTC
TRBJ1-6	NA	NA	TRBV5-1	CASSLKDGGSIDSPLHF	TGCGCCAGCAGCCTCAAAGATGGTGGCAGTATCGATTCACCCCTCCACTTT
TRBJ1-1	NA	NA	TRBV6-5	CASSKSGWSFF	TGTGCCAGCAGTAAATCAGGGTGGTCTTTCTTT
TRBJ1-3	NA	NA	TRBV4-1	CASSLSWGEDGNTIYF	TGCGCCAGCAGCCTGTCCTGGGGGGAGGATGGAAACACCATATATTTT
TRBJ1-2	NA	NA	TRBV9	CASSPRAAYNYGYTF	TGTGCCAGCAGCCCGAGGGCGGCTTATAACTATGGCTACACCTTC